These T cell receptor beta chains were read from a single sample in a study of cytomegalovirus exposure and HLA in healthy donors. Clones were sequenced by immunoSEQ multiplex PCR, and TCRdb holds only the in-frame ones, with some missing. Of 30,000 to 40,000 clones detected, roughly 60% appear once; the ten largest clones hold 20% to 25%. Sequences were obtained from PBMCs. These receptors came from a man aged 50 or older in good health and CMV-seropositive. CDR3s include the opening cysteine and the closing phenylalanine or tryptophan. The D gene is left open where the match is weak. Size tells how often a clone was seen (once, few, many) or the class of an expanded clone, and some rows leave it out.

clone_size | j_call | v_call | d_call | cdr3_nt | cdr3_aa
. | TRBJ1-2 | TRBV14 | . | TGTGCCAGCAGCCAAGATGTTACCCACTCGGGGACCTTC | CASSQDVTHSGTF
. | TRBJ2-7 | TRBV9 | . | TGTGCCAGCAGCGTAGGGCTAGCCAACTCCTACGAGCAGTACTTC | CASSVGLANSYEQYF
. | TRBJ2-1 | TRBV30 | . | TGTGCCTGGAGTCCCGGCCAGGGCTCCTACAATGAGCAGTTCTTC | CAWSPGQGSYNEQFF
. | TRBJ1-1 | TRBV4-1 | . | TGCGCCAGCAGCCAAGTGCACAGGCTAAACACTGAAGCTTTCTTT | CASSQVHRLNTEAFF
. | TRBJ2-1 | TRBV6-4 | TRBD2 | TGTGCCAGCAGTAGACTAGCGGAAGGTGAGCAGTTCTTC | CASSRLAEGEQFF
. | TRBJ2-7 | TRBV5-4 | TRBD1 | TGTGCCAGCAGCCGACAAGACGACAGGGCCCACGAGCAGTACTTC | CASSRQDDRAHEQYF
few | TRBJ2-3 | TRBV29-1 | . | TGCAGCGTTGCGGGACACTGGACAGATACGCAGTATTTT | CSVAGHWTDTQYF
. | TRBJ2-1 | TRBV28 | . | TGTGCCAGCAGTTCGGCCAACGGGGGGCAGTTCTTC | CASSSANGGQFF
once | TRBJ1-6 | TRBV5-1 | . | TGCGCCAGCAGCTTGGACAGCTCCTATAATTCACCCCTCCACTTT | CASSLDSSYNSPLHF
. | TRBJ1-6 | TRBV7-9 | . | TGTGCCAGCAGCCGGACCGACAGGTTAAGATCACCCCTCCACTTT | CASSRTDRLRSPLHF